Presented here are 22 T cell receptor beta chains from one specimen sequenced in a study of control samples from healthy donors and cancer patients. Using immunoSEQ multiplex PCR, the repertoire was profiled, and TCRdb retains in-frame clones only, with some absent. This sample has about 79,000 clones, with over 85% found just once. The source material was PBMCs. These receptors all come from a woman aged 40 to 50 with lung cancer.

This clone occurred once. V gene TRBV7-9 combines with J gene TRBJ1-2, with a weak D call TRBD1 (5 bases). CDR3 size: 14 residues. Germline values: CDR1 SEHNR, CDR2 FQNEAQ (reference sequence). Trimming removed 4 bases at V and 1 base at J, with 10 bases between. The CDR3 sequence is CASSSWDLNYGYTF. CDR3 DNA sequence: TGTGCCAGCAGCTCTTGGGACCTTAACTATGGCTACACCTTC.

The chain carries TRBV29-1 and TRBJ2-5; D is uncertain. V was shortened by 6 bases and J by 4 bases, with 15 bases between the two germline ends. Germline CDR1 SQVTM, CDR2 ANQGSEA. This CDR3 region has 13 residues. The CDR3 loop is CSVGPEGIETQYF. CDR3 bases: TGCAGCGTAGGACCCGAAGGGATAGAGACCCAGTACTTC.

The chain couples TRBV4-2 to TRBJ2-7, with D perhaps given as TRBD1 or TRBD2 (6 bases each). The germline V and J ends were trimmed by 5 bases and 1 base, with 15 bases remaining between them. The CDR3 consists of 15 residues. Germline V gene lookup returns CDR1 LGHNA and CDR2 YNFKEQ. The CDR3 loop is CASSTGAGPSYEQYF. The CDR3 DNA reads as TGTGCCAGCAGCACGGGGGCAGGGCCATCCTACGAGCAGTACTTC.

The chain carries TRBV30 and TRBJ1-1; D is unresolved. The germline V gene encodes CDR1 GTSNPN and CDR2 SVGIG (reference sequence). Trimming took off 2 bases at V and 3 bases at J, with 10 bases between the two ends. The CDR3 has 13 residues. The CDR3 DNA is TGTGCCTGGAGTTTCGGGAGGGACACTGAAGCTTTCTTT. Its protein product is CAWSFGRDTEAFF.

The chain carries TRBV4-2 and TRBJ1-1; 8 bases match TRBD1. In germline, CDR1 is LGHNA, CDR2 YNFKEQ. Trimming at V came to 11 bases and at J to 6 bases, leaving 11 bases not matched to a gene. The CDR3 covers 13 residues. The CDR3 sequence is CAGGQGLFSEAFF. The CDR3 DNA sequence: TGTGCCGGCGGACAGGGACTCTTTTCTGAAGCTTTCTTT.

V and J are TRBV7-9 and TRBJ1-3, with D maybe TRBD1 (5 bases). This CDR3 region has 17 residues. Per germline, CDR1 SEHNR and CDR2 FQNEAQ (reference sequence). The V and J ends lost 5 bases and 0 bases respectively, with 17 bases between them. The CDR3 sequence: CASSESPPGSSGNTIYF. As DNA, the CDR3 is TGTGCCAGCAGCGAATCTCCTCCAGGGAGCTCTGGAAACACCATATATTTT.

This clone was recorded only once. The chain carries TRBV11-1 and TRBJ1-2; 10 bases match TRBD1. V lost 3 bases, J lost 3 bases, and 4 bases stayed unmatched. The CDR3 totals 15 residues. Germline lookup yields CDR1 SGHAT and CDR2 FQDESV (reference sequence). CDR3 protein: CASSLDRGNDYGYTF. The CDR3 DNA reads TGTGCCAGCAGCTTGGACAGGGGGAACGACTATGGCTACACCTTC.

CDR3 DNA sequence: TGTGCCAGCAGCGTAGCAGCTTTGAGCTCCTACAATGAGCAGTTCTTC. It specifies CASSVAALSSYNEQFF. This chain uses TRBV9 with TRBJ2-1, with no clear D. CDR1 SGDLS and CDR2 YYNGEE come from the germline V gene. This CDR3 contains 16 residues. V was trimmed by 0 bases and J by 0 bases, leaving 10 bases between them.

The V gene is TRBV5-1, the J gene TRBJ1-1, with D possibly being TRBD1 (5 bases). The CDR3 has 15 amino acids. Germline-derived CDR1 and CDR2 are SGHRS and YFSETQ. V lost 6 bases and J lost 0, with 15 bases in between. CDR3 nucleotides: TGCGCCAGCAATGAGGGGACCTCCTTGAACACTGAAGCTTTCTTT. Translated: CASNEGTSLNTEAFF.

This chain links TRBV4-1 with TRBJ2-3; D remains unclear. This CDR3 is built from 15 residues. V was trimmed by 2 bases and J by 2 bases, leaving 11 bases between them. Germline V lookup: CDR1 MGHRA, CDR2 YSYEKL. The CDR3 reads CASSQRQFNTDTQYF. CDR3 nucleotides: TGCGCCAGCAGCCAAAGGCAGTTTAACACAGATACGCAGTATTTT.

V is TRBV28 and J is TRBJ2-7, with D possibly matching TRBD2 (6 bases). In germline, CDR1 is MDHEN, CDR2 SYDVKM. This CDR3 spans 14 amino acids. V was trimmed by 2 bases and J by 6 bases, leaving 14 bases between them. CDR3 nucleotide sequence: TGTGCCAGCAGTTTAACGGGGGTCCGCGGCGAGCAGTACTTC. Translating gives CASSLTGVRGEQYF.

This chain joins TRBV6-5 and TRBJ2-3; possible D gene TRBD1, 5 bases. The V gene lost 6 bases and the J gene lost 0 bases, with 7 bases spanning the gap. The CDR3 length is 13 residues. Germline CDR1 is MNHEY and CDR2 is SVGAGI. In nucleotides, the CDR3 is TGTGCCAGCAGGGGGCCTAGCACAGATACGCAGTATTTT. This codes for CASRGPSTDTQYF.

The rearrangement uses TRBV18 and TRBJ1-1; D may be TRBD1 (5 bases). Deletions cut 2 bases from V and 1 base from J, with 14 bases between. Germline loops: CDR1 KGHSH, CDR2 LQKENI. This CDR3 is built from 16 residues. CDR3 DNA: TGTGCCAGCTCACCAGGAGTTCAGGGTGAGAACACTGAAGCTTTCTTT. It encodes CASSPGVQGENTEAFF.

V usage is TRBV3-1 (or the pseudogene TRBV3-2) and J usage is TRBJ1-1; TRBD1 might be the D (6 bases). V was trimmed by 2 bases and J by 6 bases, leaving 13 bases between them. Germline V gene sequence: CDR1 LGHDT, CDR2 YNNKEL (reference sequence). The CDR3 is 14 amino acids. The DNA for the CDR3 is TGTGCCAGCAGCCAAACAGGGAATAATGCTGAAGCTTTCTTT. Amino acids: CASSQTGNNAEAFF.

This rearrangement joins TRBV5-6 to TRBJ2-3; D is possibly TRBD1 (5 bases). This CDR3 contains 13 residues. The germline CDR1 and CDR2 sequences are SGHDT and YYEEEE. V was clipped by 5 bases and J by 6 bases, with 13 bases between them. CDR3 residues: CASSLQVPDTQYF. CDR3 nucleotide sequence: TGTGCCAGCAGTTTACAGGTCCCGGATACGCAGTATTTT.

The chain couples TRBV7-8 to TRBJ1-3, with D possibly being TRBD1 (6 bases). V lost 2 bases and J lost 0, with 17 bases in between. Germline V gene lookup returns CDR1 SGHVS and CDR2 FQNEAQ. This CDR3 has 18 amino acids. The CDR3 spells CASSLPRRGKSSGNTIYF. The CDR3 nucleotides are TGTGCCAGCAGCTTACCCCGGAGGGGGAAATCCTCTGGAAACACCATATATTTT.

This chain links TRBV11-1 with TRBJ2-5, with D perhaps matching TRBD1 or TRBD2 (5 bases each). V was shortened by 7 bases and J by 5 bases, with 11 bases between the two germline ends. The CDR3 is 12 residues long. The germline gives CDR1 SGHAT, CDR2 FQDESV (reference sequence). The CDR3 here is CASNWGGETQYF. CDR3 DNA sequence: TGTGCCAGCAATTGGGGCGGGGAGACCCAGTACTTC.

The chain has TRBV28 and TRBJ1-2; D gene unclear. Per germline, CDR1 MDHEN and CDR2 SYDVKM. CDR3 length: 13 amino acids. V was pared by 7 bases and J by 3 bases, with 12 bases between. DNA of the CDR3: TGTGCCAGCACCGAACCGCCAGACTATGGCTACACCTTC. Its protein is CASTEPPDYGYTF.

The J gene is TRBJ2-2, the V gene TRBV9; possible D gene TRBD1, 6 bases. The V gene's germline CDR1 is SGDLS and CDR2 YYNGEE. There are 18 residues in the CDR3. Trimming cost V 6 bases and J 5 bases, with 26 bases left between them. The DNA of the CDR3 is TGTGCCAGCAACCCCGGGGACACCTCAATCCGAGGGACCGGGGAGCTGTTTTTT. Amino acid sequence: CASNPGDTSIRGTGELFF.

The chain has TRBV9 and TRBJ1-1; D gene unclear. The germline V and J ends were trimmed by 0 bases and 6 bases, with 9 bases remaining between them. The CDR3 runs 13 residues. The germline CDR1 and CDR2 sequences are SGDLS and YYNGEE. The CDR3, as DNA: TGTGCCAGCAGCGTAGGAGGGATGCCTGAAGCTTTCTTT. This sequence encodes CASSVGGMPEAFF.

The chain joins TRBV3-1 (or the pseudogene TRBV3-2) to TRBJ1-1, with unresolved D. The germline CDR1 and CDR2 sequences are LGHDT and YNNKEL (reference sequence). V lost 1 base and J lost 3, with 6 bases in between. The CDR3 covers 13 residues. As DNA, the CDR3 is TGTGCCAGCAGCCAAGGCAGCTACACTGAAGCTTTCTTT. Translating gives CASSQGSYTEAFF.

The J gene is TRBJ1-4, the V gene TRBV19; perhaps TRBD1 as D (6 bases). The CDR3 has 15 residues. V was trimmed by 4 bases and J by 1 base, leaving 10 bases between them. The germline CDR1 and CDR2 sequences are LNHDA and SQIVND (reference sequence). The CDR3 region is CASSTTGLTNEKLFF. CDR3 DNA: TGTGCCAGTAGTACCACAGGGTTAACTAATGAAAAACTGTTTTTT.